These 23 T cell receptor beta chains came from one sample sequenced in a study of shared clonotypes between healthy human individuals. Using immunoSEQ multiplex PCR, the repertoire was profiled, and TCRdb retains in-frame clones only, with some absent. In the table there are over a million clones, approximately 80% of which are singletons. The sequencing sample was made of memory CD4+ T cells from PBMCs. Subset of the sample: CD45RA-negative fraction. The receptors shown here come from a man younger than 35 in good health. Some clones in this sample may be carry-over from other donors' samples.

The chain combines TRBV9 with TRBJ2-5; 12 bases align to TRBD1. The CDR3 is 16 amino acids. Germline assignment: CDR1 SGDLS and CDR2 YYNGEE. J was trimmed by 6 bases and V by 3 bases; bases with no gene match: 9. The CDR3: CASSERPGQGAQTQYF. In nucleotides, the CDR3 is TGTGCCAGCAGCGAACGCCCGGGACAGGGGGCACAGACCCAGTACTTC.

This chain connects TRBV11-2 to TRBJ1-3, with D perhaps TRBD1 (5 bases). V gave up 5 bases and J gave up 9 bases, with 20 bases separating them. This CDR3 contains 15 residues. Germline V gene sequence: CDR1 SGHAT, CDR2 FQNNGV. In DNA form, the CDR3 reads TGTGCCAGCAGCCCACTACGGGGCCTACGGGGCACCATATATTTT. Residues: CASSPLRGLRGTIYF. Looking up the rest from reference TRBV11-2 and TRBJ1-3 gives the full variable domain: EAGVAQSPRYKIIEKRQSVAFWCNPISGHATLYWYQQILGQGPKLLIQFQNNGVVDDSQLPKDRFSAERLKGVDSTLKIQPAKLEDSAVYLCASSPLRGLRGTIYFGEGSWLTVV.

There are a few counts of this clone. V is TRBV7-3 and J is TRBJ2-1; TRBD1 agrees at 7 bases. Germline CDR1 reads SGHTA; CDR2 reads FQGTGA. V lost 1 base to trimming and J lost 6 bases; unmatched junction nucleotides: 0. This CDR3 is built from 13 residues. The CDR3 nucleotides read TGTGCCAGCAGCTTAAGACAGGGCAATGAGCAGTTCTTC. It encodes CASSLRQGNEQFF.

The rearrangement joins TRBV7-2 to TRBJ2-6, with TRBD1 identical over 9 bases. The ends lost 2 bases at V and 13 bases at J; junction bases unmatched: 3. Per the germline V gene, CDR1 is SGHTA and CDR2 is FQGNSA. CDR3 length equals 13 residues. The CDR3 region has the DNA TGTGCCAGCAGCTTACCCGGACAGGGGGTCCTGACTTTC. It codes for CASSLPGQGVLTF. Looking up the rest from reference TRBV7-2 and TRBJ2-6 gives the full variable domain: GAGVSQSPSNKVTEKGKDVELRCDPISGHTALYWYRQSLGQGLEFLIYFQGNSAPDKSGLPSDRFSAERTGGSVSTLTIQRTQQEDSAVYLCASSLPGQGVLTFGAGSRLTVL.

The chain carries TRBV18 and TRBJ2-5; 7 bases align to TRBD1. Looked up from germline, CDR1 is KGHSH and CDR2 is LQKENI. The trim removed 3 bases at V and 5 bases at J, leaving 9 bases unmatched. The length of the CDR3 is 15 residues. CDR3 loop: CASSPQTGMAETQYF. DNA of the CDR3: TGTGCCAGCTCACCCCAGACAGGGATGGCGGAGACCCAGTACTTC.

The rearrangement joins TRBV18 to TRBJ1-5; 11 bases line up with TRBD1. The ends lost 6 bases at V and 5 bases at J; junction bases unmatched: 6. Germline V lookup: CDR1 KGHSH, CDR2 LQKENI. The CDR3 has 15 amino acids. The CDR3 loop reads CASSGGTGGYQPQHF. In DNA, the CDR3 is TGTGCCAGCTCGGGCGGGACAGGGGGTTATCAGCCCCAGCATTTT.

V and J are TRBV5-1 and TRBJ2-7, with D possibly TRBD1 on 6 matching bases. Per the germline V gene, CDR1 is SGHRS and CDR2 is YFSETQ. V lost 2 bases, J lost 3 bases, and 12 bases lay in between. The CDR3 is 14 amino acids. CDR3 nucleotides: TGCGCCAGCAGCTTCACCGGGGACAACTACGAGCAGTACTTC. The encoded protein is CASSFTGDNYEQYF.

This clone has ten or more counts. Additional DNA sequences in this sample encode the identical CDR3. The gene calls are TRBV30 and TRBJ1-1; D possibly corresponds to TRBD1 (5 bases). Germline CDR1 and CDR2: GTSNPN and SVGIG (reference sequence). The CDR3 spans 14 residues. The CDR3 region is CAVDSRGNYPEAFF. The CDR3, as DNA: TGTGCGGTGGATTCTCGGGGCAATTATCCTGAAGCTTTCTTT.

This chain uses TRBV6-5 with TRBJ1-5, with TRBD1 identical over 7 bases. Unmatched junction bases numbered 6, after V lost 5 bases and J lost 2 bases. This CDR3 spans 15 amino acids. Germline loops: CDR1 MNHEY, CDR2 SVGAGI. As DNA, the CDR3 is TGTGCCAGCAGTCTAGGGGGGACAGGCAATCAGCCCCAGCATTTT. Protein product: CASSLGGTGNQPQHF.

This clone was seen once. CDR3 in DNA: TGTGCCAGTACAGGGTATTCCGGAAACACCATATATTTT. Residues: CASTGYSGNTIYF. The rearrangement joins TRBV19 to TRBJ1-3; tentatively, D is TRBD1 (5 bases). V lost 7 bases to trimming and J lost 4 bases, with 11 bases between them. CDR3 length: 13 residues. Germline V gene data show CDR1 as LNHDA and CDR2 as SQIVND (reference sequence).

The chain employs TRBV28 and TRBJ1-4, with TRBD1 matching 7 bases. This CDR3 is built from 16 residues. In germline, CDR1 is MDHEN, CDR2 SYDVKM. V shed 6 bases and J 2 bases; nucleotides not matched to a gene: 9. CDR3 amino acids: CASRSPSTGTNEKLFF. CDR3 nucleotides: TGTGCCAGCAGGTCCCCTTCGACAGGGACTAATGAAAAACTGTTTTTT.

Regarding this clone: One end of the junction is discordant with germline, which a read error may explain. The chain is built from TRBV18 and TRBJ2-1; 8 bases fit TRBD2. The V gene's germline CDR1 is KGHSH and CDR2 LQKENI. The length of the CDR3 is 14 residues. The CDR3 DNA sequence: TGTGCCAGCTCGCCACCGGGACTAGTCTGGGAGCAGTTCTTC. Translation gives CASSPPGLVWEQFF.

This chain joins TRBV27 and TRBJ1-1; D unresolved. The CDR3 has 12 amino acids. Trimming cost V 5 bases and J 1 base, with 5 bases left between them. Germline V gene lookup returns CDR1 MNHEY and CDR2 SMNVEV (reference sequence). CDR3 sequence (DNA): TGTGCCAGCAGTGCCCGGAACACTGAAGCTTTCTTT. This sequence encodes CASSARNTEAFF.

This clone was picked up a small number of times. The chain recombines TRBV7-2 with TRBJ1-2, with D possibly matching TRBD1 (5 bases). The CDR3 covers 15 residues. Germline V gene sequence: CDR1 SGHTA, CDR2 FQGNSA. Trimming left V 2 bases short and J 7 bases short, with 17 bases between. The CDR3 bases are TGTGCCAGCAGCTTATCGCAGGGAGTGGGGGTTGGCTACACCTTC. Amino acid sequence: CASSLSQGVGVGYTF.

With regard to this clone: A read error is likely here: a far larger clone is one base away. The CDR3 spells CASSRTDTQYF. CDR3 bases: TGTGCCAGCAGCCGCACAGATACGCAGTATTTT. V and J are TRBV7-2 and TRBJ2-3, with D unclear. Per germline, CDR1 SGHTA and CDR2 FQGNSA. This CDR3 region has 11 residues. V was cut by 5 bases and J by 1 base, with 1 base left in between.

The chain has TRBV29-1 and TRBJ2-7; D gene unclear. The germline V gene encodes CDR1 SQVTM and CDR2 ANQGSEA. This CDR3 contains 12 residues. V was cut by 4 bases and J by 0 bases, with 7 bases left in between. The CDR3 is CSVVAFSYEQYF. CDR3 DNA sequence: TGCAGCGTTGTAGCTTTCTCCTACGAGCAGTACTTC.

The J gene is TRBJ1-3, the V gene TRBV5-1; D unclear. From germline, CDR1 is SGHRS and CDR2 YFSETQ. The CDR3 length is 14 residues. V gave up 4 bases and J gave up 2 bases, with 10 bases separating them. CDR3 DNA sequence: TGCGCCAGCAGCCCCGAGACTGCTGGAAACACCATATATTTT. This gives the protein CASSPETAGNTIYF.

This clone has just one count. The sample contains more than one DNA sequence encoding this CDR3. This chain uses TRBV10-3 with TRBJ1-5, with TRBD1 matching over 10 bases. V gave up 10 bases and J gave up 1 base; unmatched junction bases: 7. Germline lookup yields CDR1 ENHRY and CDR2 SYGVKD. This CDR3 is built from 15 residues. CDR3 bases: TGTGCCACCGGCCCGGGACAGGGGAGCAATCAGCCCCAGCATTTT. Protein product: CATGPGQGSNQPQHF.

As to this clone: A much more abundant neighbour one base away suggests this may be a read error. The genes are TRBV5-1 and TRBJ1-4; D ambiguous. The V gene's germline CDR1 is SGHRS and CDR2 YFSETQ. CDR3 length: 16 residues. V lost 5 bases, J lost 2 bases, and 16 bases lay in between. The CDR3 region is CASRRGGGMTNEKLFF. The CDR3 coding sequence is TGCGCCAGCAGACGAGGTGGAGGGATGACTAATGAAAAACTGTTTTTT.

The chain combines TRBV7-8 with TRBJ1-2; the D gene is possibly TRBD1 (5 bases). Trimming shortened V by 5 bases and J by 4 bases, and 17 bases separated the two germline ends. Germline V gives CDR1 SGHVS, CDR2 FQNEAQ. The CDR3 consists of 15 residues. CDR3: CASSLQGFGGYGYTF. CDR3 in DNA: TGTGCCAGCAGCCTTCAGGGCTTTGGGGGCTATGGCTACACCTTC.

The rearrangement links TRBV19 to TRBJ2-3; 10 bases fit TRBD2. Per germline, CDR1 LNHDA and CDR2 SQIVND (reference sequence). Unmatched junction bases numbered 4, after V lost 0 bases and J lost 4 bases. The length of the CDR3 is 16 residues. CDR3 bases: TGTGCCAGTAGTATAGACCGACTAGCGGGTGCAGATACGCAGTATTTT. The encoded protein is CASSIDRLAGADTQYF.

The CDR3 sequence is CASSRDRVSNQPQHF. In DNA, the CDR3 is TGTGCCAGCAGTAGAGACAGGGTGAGCAATCAGCCCCAGCATTTT. The V call is TRBV28, the J call TRBJ1-5; 7 bases fit TRBD1. After removal of 5 bases from V and 1 base from J, the junction contained 5 bases not matched to a gene. Germline assignment: CDR1 MDHEN and CDR2 SYDVKM. This CDR3 region has 15 residues.

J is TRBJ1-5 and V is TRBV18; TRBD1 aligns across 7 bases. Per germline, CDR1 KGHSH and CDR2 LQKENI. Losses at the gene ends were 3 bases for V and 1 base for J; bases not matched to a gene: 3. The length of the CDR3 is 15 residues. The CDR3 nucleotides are TGTGCCAGCTCACCTGGGACAGAGAGCAATCAGCCCCAGCATTTT. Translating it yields CASSPGTESNQPQHF.